The 4 T cell receptor beta chains listed next were all sequenced from one sample in a study of siplizumab effects on memory and regulatory T cells. Profiled with immunoSEQ multiplex PCR; TCRdb holds only in-frame clones, not every one. The data show about 110,000 clones, 80% to 95% seen once. The source material was CD4+ T cells sorted from blood. The receptors shown here come from a human donor in good health.

The V gene is TRBV9, the J gene TRBJ2-4; D remains unclear. Germline assignment: CDR1 SGDLS and CDR2 YYNGEE. V lost 5 bases to trimming and J lost 4 bases, with 13 bases between them. CDR3 length: 14 amino acids. In DNA form, the CDR3 reads TGTGCCAGCAGTGGGCATGGTGGGAAAAACATTCAGTACTTC. Amino acid sequence: CASSGHGGKNIQYF.

The rearrangement joins TRBV18 to TRBJ1-4; tentative D call: TRBD1 (5 bases). CDR1 is KGHSH, CDR2 LQKENI, per germline. The CDR3 is 18 amino acids. The V end was cut by 0 bases, the J end by 3 bases, with 17 bases between. The CDR3 nucleotides read TGTGCCAGCTCACCACCTCGGGCGGACATGACCTCTAATGAAAAACTGTTTTTT. Translated: CASSPPRADMTSNEKLFF.

This clone was seen once. The rearrangement joins TRBV23-1 to TRBJ2-7; TRBD2 agrees at 11 bases. TRBV23-1 is designated an ORF whose function remains uncertain. V lost 6 bases and J lost 4; bases outside the gene matches: 23. This CDR3 is built from 20 residues. The CDR3 region is CASRKDTTSGRLGSSYEQYF. For the CDR3, the DNA is TGCGCCAGCAGGAAAGATACTACTAGCGGGAGATTGGGTAGTTCGTACGAGCAGTACTTC.

CDR3 sequence reads: CASSFSEGEAFF. In DNA, the CDR3 is TGTGCCAGCAGCTTTTCGGAGGGTGAAGCTTTCTTT. The V gene is TRBV7-9, the J gene TRBJ1-1; no definite D call. Trimming removed 3 bases at V and 7 bases at J, with 9 bases between. This CDR3 spans 12 amino acids. The germline V gene has CDR1 SEHNR and CDR2 FQNEAQ (reference sequence).